This TCR beta chain was found in a study of cytotoxic CD8 clonotypes in ibrutinib-treated CLL. Overall study context: Patient counts were about a dozen relapsed/refractory, some 16 treatment-naive and some 17 IGHV unmutated. Study outcomes and limitations: Exceeding age-matched healthy donors, baseline clonality also tracked the counts of circulating CD8+ T cells. Public clonotypes showed up rarely, and on treatment they shrank or held steady.

Germline V gene sequence: CDR1 MGHDK, CDR2 SYGVNS. The CDR3 runs to 12 residues. V lost 4 bases to trimming and J lost 4 bases, with 7 bases between them. Comment on this clone: The antigen remains undetermined.

The protocol was immunoSEQ multiplex PCR, while the TCRdb copy is restricted to in-frame clones and leaves out a portion. The sample holds around 200,000 clones; about 75% are singletons and the top ten take over 5.5%. The clonotype originates from a human donor with chronic lymphocytic leukemia. Sequenced material: PBMCs, taken after 12 months of ibrutinib treatment. The chain combines TRBV25-1 with TRBJ1-1; no definite D call. The CDR3 DNA follows: TGTGCCAGCAGTGGTAAGGTCACTGAAGCTTTCTTT. Protein: CASSGKVTEAFF.